This T cell receptor beta chain was captured by sequencing in a study of vaccination and CD4 T cells after COVID-19. As for the study in general: Investigators took post-vaccine samples a median roughly 73 days after dose two, within a range of 14 to 241.

This clonotype was detected a few times. Its cognate antigen is unknown. CDR3 length: 14 amino acids. V lost 6 bases, J lost 3 bases, and 7 bases stayed unmatched. Germline V lookup: CDR1 WSHSY, CDR2 SAAADI. At the Johns Hopkins FTIC core, DNA taken from cultured CD4+ T cells was sequenced by way of the Oncomine TCR Beta short-read assay. TCRdb recomputed calls from the PCR reads with MiXCR, one row per CDR3 protein. The sample lists around 20,000 distinct CDR3 sequences; roughly 29% were seen once. The sample's treatment: roughly ten-day PBMC culture with coronavirus spike peptide pools or control peptides (ViraFEST assay). After expanding antigen-specific T cells with peptide pools, ViraFEST sequenced their TCRs. Negative-selection isolation of CD4+ T cells was performed after approximately nine days of culture.

The clonotype comes from a human donor with COVID-19. The V gene is TRBV10-2, the J gene TRBJ1-2; the match to TRBD1 covers 7 bases. The sample comprised cultured CD4+ T cells from blood. The CDR3 is CASRDTDRDYGYTF. For the CDR3, the DNA is TGCGCCAGCAGGGATACTGACAGGGACTATGGCTACACCTTC.